Listed below are T cell receptor beta chains from one sample, sequenced in a study of blood T cell repertoires in COVID-19. TCRdb's copy holds only in-frame clones and misses some; the assay was immunoSEQ multiplex PCR. This sample has a few hundred thousand clones, with 85% to 90% found just once. Specimen: PBMCs or T cells enriched from blood (not recorded which). The origin of the receptors is a young woman in a cohort exposed to, infected with or recovered from COVID-19 (not recorded which). CDR3s include the opening cysteine and the closing phenylalanine or tryptophan. A D gene is named only where the DNA matches it firmly. A clone size is listed for some rows: how often the clone was seen (once, few, many), or a class if it is expanded.

clone size: .; V gene: TRBV7-9; D gene: TRBD1; J gene: TRBJ1-4; CDR3 DNA: TGTGCCAGCAGCCACACTTCAGGGGGCAGTGAAAAACTGTTTTTT; CDR3 protein: CASSHTSGGSEKLFF
clone size: .; V gene: TRBV5-8; D gene: .; J gene: TRBJ1-6; CDR3 DNA: TGTGCCAGCAGCACAGGTTCACCCCTCCACTTT; CDR3 protein: CASSTGSPLHF
clone size: .; V gene: TRBV5-1; D gene: .; J gene: TRBJ1-5; CDR3 DNA: TGCGCCAGCAGCTTGGTCGGCAATCAGCCCCAGCATTTT; CDR3 protein: CASSLVGNQPQHF
clone size: .; V gene: TRBV6-5; D gene: .; J gene: TRBJ1-5; CDR3 DNA: TGTGCCAGCAGTTACAGCGGGCGCGGCAATCAGCCCCAGCATTTT; CDR3 protein: CASSYSGRGNQPQHF
clone size: .; V gene: TRBV4-1; D gene: TRBD2; J gene: TRBJ2-1; CDR3 DNA: TGCGCCAGCAGCCAAGATCCCCAGGTGCGGGGGGTATACAATGAGCAGTTCTTC; CDR3 protein: CASSQDPQVRGVYNEQFF
clone size: .; V gene: TRBV9; D gene: .; J gene: TRBJ2-2; CDR3 DNA: TGTGCCAGCAGCCCTTCGGGTCGATGGACCGGGGAGCTGTTTTTT; CDR3 protein: CASSPSGRWTGELFF
clone size: .; V gene: TRBV6-5; D gene: TRBD1; J gene: TRBJ1-1; CDR3 DNA: TGTGCCAGCATCAATACGGGACAGGGTCACACTGAAGCTTTCTTT; CDR3 protein: CASINTGQGHTEAFF
clone size: .; V gene: TRBV7-9; D gene: .; J gene: TRBJ2-1; CDR3 DNA: TGTGCCAGCAGCTTAGGGAGCTTGGGGCGGGGCTCCTACAATGAGCAGTTCTTC; CDR3 protein: CASSLGSLGRGSYNEQFF
clone size: .; V gene: TRBV7-2; D gene: .; J gene: TRBJ2-5; CDR3 DNA: TGTGCCAGCAGCTTGACTAGAGGAGAGACCCAGTACTTC; CDR3 protein: CASSLTRGETQYF
clone size: .; V gene: TRBV11-3; D gene: .; J gene: TRBJ2-3; CDR3 DNA: TGTGCCAGCAGCTTGGCAGTCGGGGTCGGAGATACGCAGTATTTT; CDR3 protein: CASSLAVGVGDTQYF
clone size: .; V gene: TRBV9; D gene: .; J gene: TRBJ2-3; CDR3 DNA: TGTGCCAGCAGCGATGGCAGCACAGATACGCAGTATTTT; CDR3 protein: CASSDGSTDTQYF
clone size: .; V gene: TRBV2; D gene: .; J gene: TRBJ2-5; CDR3 DNA: TGTGCCAGCAGTGTGGCTCACCAAGAGACCCAGTACTTC; CDR3 protein: CASSVAHQETQYF
clone size: .; V gene: TRBV5-1; D gene: .; J gene: TRBJ2-3; CDR3 DNA: TGCGCCAGCAGCCTCGGGACTCCTAGCACAGATACGCAGTATTTT; CDR3 protein: CASSLGTPSTDTQYF
clone size: .; V gene: TRBV6-5; D gene: .; J gene: TRBJ2-7; CDR3 DNA: TGTGCCAGCAGGGCGGACCTCGGGACCTACGAGCAGTACTTC; CDR3 protein: CASRADLGTYEQYF
clone size: .; V gene: TRBV19; D gene: TRBD1; J gene: TRBJ1-2; CDR3 DNA: TGTGCCAGTAATTTAGTGGAGGGGGCGGATGGCTACACCTTC; CDR3 protein: CASNLVEGADGYTF
clone size: .; V gene: TRBV27; D gene: .; J gene: TRBJ2-7; CDR3 DNA: TGTGCCAGCAGTTTATCTGGGGCGACTAGTTTGGCCTACGAGCAGTACTTC; CDR3 protein: CASSLSGATSLAYEQYF
clone size: .; V gene: TRBV24-1; D gene: .; J gene: TRBJ1-2; CDR3 DNA: TGTGCCACCAGTGGCCCCCCGGGGGCTAACTATGGCTACACCTTC; CDR3 protein: CATSGPPGANYGYTF
clone size: .; V gene: TRBV24-1; D gene: .; J gene: TRBJ2-7; CDR3 DNA: TGTGCCACCTCCCTCGGGTACGAGCAGTACTTC; CDR3 protein: CATSLGYEQYF
clone size: .; V gene: TRBV20-1; D gene: .; J gene: TRBJ1-1; CDR3 DNA: TGCAGTGCTAGTTTTCAGGGCATCGGCACTGAAGCTTTCTTT; CDR3 protein: CSASFQGIGTEAFF
clone size: .; V gene: TRBV7-3; D gene: TRBD1; J gene: TRBJ2-3; CDR3 DNA: TGTGCCAGCAGCTTCCTAGCAGGGGGTTCAGATACGCAGTATTTT; CDR3 protein: CASSFLAGGSDTQYF
clone size: once; V gene: TRBV2; D gene: .; J gene: TRBJ2-3; CDR3 DNA: TGTGCCAGCAATAGGCAGGGCGGCACAGATACGCAGTATTTT; CDR3 protein: CASNRQGGTDTQYF
clone size: .; V gene: TRBV7-9; D gene: .; J gene: TRBJ1-5; CDR3 DNA: TGTGCCAGCAGCTTTGACAGCTTCAATCAGCCCCAGCATTTT; CDR3 protein: CASSFDSFNQPQHF
clone size: .; V gene: TRBV5-5; D gene: .; J gene: TRBJ1-4; CDR3 DNA: TGTGCCAGCAGCTTGGTGTACAGGGTGGATGAAAAACTGTTTTTT; CDR3 protein: CASSLVYRVDEKLFF
clone size: .; V gene: TRBV5-4; D gene: TRBD2; J gene: TRBJ2-1; CDR3 DNA: TGTGCCAGCAGCCCCCTAGCGGGGGATGAGCAGTTCTTC; CDR3 protein: CASSPLAGDEQFF
clone size: .; V gene: TRBV11-2; D gene: TRBD1; J gene: TRBJ1-5; CDR3 DNA: TGTGCCAGCAGCTTAGGTGGACAGGATTGGCAGCCCCAGCATTTT; CDR3 protein: CASSLGGQDWQPQHF
clone size: .; V gene: TRBV27; D gene: .; J gene: TRBJ1-6; CDR3 DNA: TGTGCCAGCAGTTTACACCAGTTAAATTCACCCCTCCACTTT; CDR3 protein: CASSLHQLNSPLHF
clone size: .; V gene: TRBV15; D gene: .; J gene: TRBJ1-4; CDR3 DNA: TGTGCCACCAGCTCGCGCCCGACAGACAAAAGGAATGAAAAACTGTTTTTT; CDR3 protein: CATSSRPTDKRNEKLFF
clone size: .; V gene: TRBV2; D gene: .; J gene: TRBJ2-5; CDR3 DNA: TGTGCGGAGGGGACCCCAGGGGGAGAGACCCAGTACTTC; CDR3 protein: CAEGTPGGETQYF
clone size: .; V gene: TRBV5-1; D gene: TRBD2; J gene: TRBJ2-2; CDR3 DNA: TGCGCCAGCAGCTTTTCGGGGGGTGACACCGGGGAGCTGTTTTTT; CDR3 protein: CASSFSGGDTGELFF
clone size: .; V gene: TRBV6-4; D gene: TRBD2; J gene: TRBJ2-1; CDR3 DNA: TGTGCCAGCAGTGAACCCCAGCTAGCGGGGGGGCCCGGTTCTACTGAGCAGTTCTTC; CDR3 protein: CASSEPQLAGGPGSTEQFF